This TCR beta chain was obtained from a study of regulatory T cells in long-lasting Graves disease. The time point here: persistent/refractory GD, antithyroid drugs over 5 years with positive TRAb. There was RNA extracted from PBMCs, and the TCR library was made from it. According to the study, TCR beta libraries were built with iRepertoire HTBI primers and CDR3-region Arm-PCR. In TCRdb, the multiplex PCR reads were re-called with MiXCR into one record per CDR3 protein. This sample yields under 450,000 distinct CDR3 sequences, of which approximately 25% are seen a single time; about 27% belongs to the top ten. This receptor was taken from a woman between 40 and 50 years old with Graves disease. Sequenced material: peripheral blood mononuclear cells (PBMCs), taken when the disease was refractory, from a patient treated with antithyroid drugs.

This CDR3 reads CAWSVSASAGELFF. CDR3 sequence (DNA): TGTGCCTGGAGTGTTTCGGCTAGCGCTGGGGAGCTGTTTTTT. V usage is TRBV30 and J usage is TRBJ2-2, with D possibly being TRBD2 (6 bases). V was cut by 0 bases and J by 8 bases, with 13 bases left in between. This CDR3 spans 14 amino acids. Per germline, CDR1 GTSNPN and CDR2 SVGIG (reference sequence).